The following is a T cell receptor beta chain sequence with its context. The data were obtained in a study of blood T cell repertoires in COVID-19. Study-wide background: Samples of COVID-19 (acute and convalescent) were obtained from the United States, Italy and Spain. T cells, B-cell-depleted T cells, or PBMCs supplied cDNA or gDNA.

With V trimmed by 0 bases and J by 11 bases, 4 bases remained unmatched. This CDR3 is built from 12 residues. CDR1 is GTSNPN, CDR2 SVGIG, per germline (reference sequence). Original methodology: Quantification of nucleated cells was approximated via reference gene primer amplification. Measured with immunoSEQ multiplex PCR; TCRdb has only the in-frame clones, and not every one. For V, J and clone size, that table is used; D and trimming come from the DNA. The data show roughly 250,000 clones, almost 85% seen once. The sequence derives from a man over 45 with acute or convalescent COVID-19. The specimen sequenced was peripheral blood. The V and J genes are TRBV30 and TRBJ2-7; 10 bases agree with TRBD1. The CDR3 loop is CAWSVGQGVEYF. CDR3 coding DNA: TGTGCCTGGAGTGTAGGACAGGGGGTCGAGTACTTC.